What follows are 17 T cell receptor beta chains derived from one specimen sequenced in a study of vaccination effects on CD4 cells after COVID-19. Pools of viral peptides were used by the ViraFEST assay to expand antigen-specific CD4+ T cells ahead of sequencing. Having been cultured for about 10 days, the cells underwent CD4+ T cell isolation. Vaccine recipients, nucleocapsid antibody negative, had no prior SARS-CoV-2 infection. Sequenced by immunoSEQ multiplex PCR; TCRdb stores in-frame clones only, minus some. In the table there are fewer than 55,000 clones, about four fifths of which are singletons. Their specific antigens are unknown. Sample: CD4+ T cells from PBMCs cultured with HCoV-OC43 spike peptides, taken before COVID-19 vaccination. Subset indicated: HCoV-OC43 spike overlapping peptide pool stimulation. The origin of the receptors is a human donor who received a COVID-19 vaccine.

The V gene is TRBV18, the J gene TRBJ1-6; no clear D. Deletions cut 2 bases from V and 7 bases from J, with 15 bases between. The CDR3 has 16 amino acids. The germline CDR1 and CDR2 sequences are KGHSH and LQKENI. This CDR3 is CASSPNSGPSNSPLHF. The CDR3 coding sequence is TGTGCCAGCTCACCAAACTCAGGCCCATCAAATTCACCCCTCCACTTT.

This clone was counted a few times. CDR3: CASSSVSDRGLNYGYTF. The CDR3 DNA reads TGTGCCAGCAGCTCCGTATCGGACAGGGGGCTAAACTATGGCTACACCTTC. The genes are TRBV7-3 and TRBJ1-2, with TRBD1 identical over 11 bases. The germline CDR1 and CDR2 sequences are SGHTA and FQGTGA. With 4 bases clipped from V and 2 bases from J, the junction kept 9 bases outside the gene matches. This CDR3 spans 17 amino acids.

The table lists this clone with a count of one. J is TRBJ2-5 and V is TRBV5-1, with 9 bases lining up with TRBD2. Germline V lookup: CDR1 SGHRS, CDR2 YFSETQ. V dropped 4 bases and J dropped 1; count of bases not matched to a gene: 5. CDR3 length equals 15 residues. The CDR3 reads CASSPQLAGQETQYF. CDR3 nucleotides: TGCGCCAGCAGCCCTCAACTAGCGGGCCAAGAGACCCAGTACTTC.

The chain combines TRBV6-6 with TRBJ2-7; tentative D call: TRBD2 (7 bases). This CDR3 region has 14 residues. Germline lookup yields CDR1 MNHNY and CDR2 SVGAGI (reference sequence). With 6 bases removed from V and 5 bases from J, the gap between germline ends came to 17 bases. The CDR3 region is CASRVGAGADEQYV. DNA of the CDR3: TGTGCCAGCAGAGTGGGCGCGGGGGCCGACGAGCAGTACGTC.

The J gene is TRBJ1-1, the V gene TRBV7-2; D gene ambiguous. This CDR3 comprises 13 residues. Per the germline V gene, CDR1 is SGHTA and CDR2 is FQGNSA. V was cut by 3 bases and J by 10 bases, with 15 bases left in between. The DNA of the CDR3 is TGTGCCAGCAGCTTTTGGCCCCGTCAAGGAGCTTTCTTT. Encoded protein: CASSFWPRQGAFF. The whole variable domain, remainder taken from reference TRBV7-2 and TRBJ1-1, is GAGVSQSPSNKVTEKGKDVELRCDPISGHTALYWYRQSLGQGLEFLIYFQGNSAPDKSGLPSDRFSAERTGGSVSTLTIQRTQQEDSAVYLCASSFWPRQGAFFGQGTRLTVV.

The chain carries TRBV10-3 and TRBJ2-7; possible D gene TRBD2, 5 bases. This CDR3 is built from 10 residues. V was trimmed by 8 bases and J by 13 bases, leaving 15 bases between them. Germline CDR1 ENHRY, CDR2 SYGVKD. The CDR3: CAIDGETIYV. The DNA of the CDR3 is TGTGCCATCGACGGGGAGACAATCTACGTC.

The V call is TRBV19, the J call TRBJ2-2; tentative D call: TRBD2 (6 bases). V gave up 6 bases and J gave up 6 bases, with 14 bases separating them. The CDR3 has 14 residues. CDR1 and CDR2 (germline): LNHDA, SQIVND (reference sequence). The CDR3 DNA reads as TGTGCCAGTAGGTGGGGAGGATCACCCGGGGAGCTGTTTTTT. Protein: CASRWGGSPGELFF. Full variable domain (remainder filled in from reference TRBV19 and TRBJ2-2): DGGITQSPKYLFRKEGQNVTLSCEQNLNHDAMYWYRQDPGQGLRLIYYSQIVNDFQKGDIAEGYSVSREKKESFPLTVTSAQKNPTAFYLCASRWGGSPGELFFGEGSRLTVL.

The sample holds one count of this clone. This sequence joins TRBV6-5 and TRBJ1-2, with 8 nucleotides matching TRBD1. This CDR3 spans 13 amino acids. Looked up from germline, CDR1 is MNHEY and CDR2 is SVGAGI. With 2 bases clipped from V and 8 bases from J, the junction kept 4 bases outside the gene matches. CDR3 sequence: CASSYGRGLGYTF. DNA for the CDR3: TGTGCCAGCAGTTACGGCAGGGGGCTCGGCTACACCTTC.

V usage is TRBV18 and J usage is TRBJ2-1, with a tentative D call TRBD1 (6 bases). The CDR3 is 14 residues long. Trimming took 3 bases from V and 5 from J, leaving 11 bases between them. Germline CDR1 reads KGHSH; CDR2 reads LQKENI. CDR3 DNA: TGTGCCAGCTCACCGGGACACGGGAACAATGAGCAGTTCTTC. This gives the protein CASSPGHGNNEQFF.

The chain is built from TRBV7-2 and TRBJ2-7; D uncertain. Germline values: CDR1 SGHTA, CDR2 FQGNSA. The CDR3 extends over 13 amino acids. V gave up 5 bases and J gave up 3 bases, with 11 bases separating them. CDR3 region: CASSPPPHYEQYV. The CDR3 DNA is TGTGCCAGCAGCCCGCCGCCCCACTACGAGCAGTACGTC.

This clone was counted only a few times. V and J are TRBV5-8 and TRBJ2-3, with D unresolved. The germline gives CDR1 SGHTS, CDR2 YDEGEE. V was trimmed by 7 bases and J by 0 bases, leaving 18 bases between them. The CDR3 sequence is 16 residues long. The CDR3, as DNA: TGTGCCAGCCCCTTTCCCCCGGGTATAAGCACAGATACGCAGTATTTT. Its translation is CASPFPPGISTDTQYF.

The CDR3 sequence: CASSRQPYEQYV. As DNA, the CDR3 is TGTGCCAGCAGCCGTCAACCTTACGAGCAGTACGTC. This chain joins TRBV7-8 and TRBJ2-7; D call uncertain. V was shortened by 5 bases and J by 4 bases, with 9 bases between the two germline ends. Looked up from germline, CDR1 is SGHVS and CDR2 is FQNEAQ. The CDR3 length is 12 residues.

This chain connects TRBV6-5 to TRBJ1-2; 10 nucleotides line up with TRBD1. V lost 5 bases and J lost 8; bases outside the gene matches: 11. Germline CDR1 and CDR2: MNHEY and SVGAGI. The CDR3 has 15 amino acids. CDR3 residues: CASSKTGGAGKGYTF. In DNA, the CDR3 is TGTGCCAGCAGTAAGACAGGGGGCGCTGGTAAAGGCTACACCTTC.

This clone was recorded once. V and J are TRBV4-1 and TRBJ2-6, with 8 positions matching TRBD2. J lost 4 bases, V lost 2 bases, and 16 bases had no gene match. The CDR3 length is 20 residues. CDR1 is MGHRA and CDR2 is YSYEKL in the germline V gene. CDR3 sequence reads: CASSQTPERGPGGGANVLTF. The CDR3 region has the DNA TGCGCCAGCAGCCAAACCCCCGAGCGGGGGCCTGGTGGAGGGGCCAACGTCCTGACTTTC.

This chain joins TRBV4-3 and TRBJ1-2; D is ambiguous. The CDR3 extends over 12 amino acids. The germline CDR1 and CDR2 sequences are LGHNA and YSLEER. The V gene lost 0 bases and the J gene lost 8 bases, with 7 bases spanning the gap. The CDR3 here is CASSQDRGGYTF. In nucleotides, the CDR3 is TGCGCCAGCAGCCAAGACCGAGGAGGCTACACCTTC.

The genes are TRBV6-5 and TRBJ1-3, with D maybe TRBD1 (6 bases). V lost 5 bases and J 4 bases, leaving 9 bases between the germline ends. Looked up from germline, CDR1 is MNHEY and CDR2 is SVGAGI. There are 13 residues in the CDR3. CDR3 sequence (DNA): TGTGCCAGCAGTCGAGGACAGGGAAACACCATATATTTT. Its protein is CASSRGQGNTIYF.

The chain is built from TRBV28 and TRBJ2-7; D is unresolved. V was shortened by 3 bases and J by 4 bases, with 10 bases between the two germline ends. Germline loops: CDR1 MDHEN, CDR2 SYDVKM. This CDR3 is 13 amino acids long. The CDR3 DNA is TGTGCCAGCAGTTTGGGGTCCGAGTACGAGCAGTACGTC. Protein: CASSLGSEYEQYV.